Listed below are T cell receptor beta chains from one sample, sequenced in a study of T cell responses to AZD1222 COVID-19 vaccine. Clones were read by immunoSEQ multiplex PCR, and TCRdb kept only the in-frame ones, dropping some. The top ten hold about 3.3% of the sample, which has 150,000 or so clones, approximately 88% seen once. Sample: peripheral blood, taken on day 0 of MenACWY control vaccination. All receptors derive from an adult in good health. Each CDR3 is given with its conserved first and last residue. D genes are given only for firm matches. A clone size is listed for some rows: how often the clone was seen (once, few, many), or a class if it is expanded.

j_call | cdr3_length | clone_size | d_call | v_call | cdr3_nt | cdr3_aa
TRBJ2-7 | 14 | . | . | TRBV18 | TGTGCCAGCTCACCAAGACAGCTGACTTACGAGCAGTACTTC | CASSPRQLTYEQYF
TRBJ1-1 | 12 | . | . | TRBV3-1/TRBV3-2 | TGTGCCAGCAGCCGGGGGCGCTCTGAAGCTTTCTTT | CASSRGRSEAFF
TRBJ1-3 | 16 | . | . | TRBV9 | TGTGCCAGCAGCGTACGGGGGGATTTAACTGGAAACACCATATATTTT | CASSVRGDLTGNTIYF
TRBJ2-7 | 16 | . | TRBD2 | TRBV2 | TGTGCCAGCAGGGACAGAGGACTAGCGAGAAGTGGAGAGCAGTACTTC | CASRDRGLARSGEQYF
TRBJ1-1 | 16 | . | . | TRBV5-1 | TGCGCCAGCAGCTGGGCGCGCGGGCGATTGGGAACTGAAGCTTTCTTT | CASSWARGRLGTEAFF
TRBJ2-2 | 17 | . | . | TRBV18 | TGTGCCAGCTCACCACCTTCCAGTTTTATTGGAACCGGGGAGCTGTTTTTT | CASSPPSSFIGTGELFF
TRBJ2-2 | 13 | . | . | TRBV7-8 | TGTGCCCTAGCAACTACGAACACCGGGGAGCTGTTTTTT | CALATTNTGELFF
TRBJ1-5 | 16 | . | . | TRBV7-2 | TGTGCCAGCAGCTCTCTCCAGGGTGCGAGCAATCAGCCCCAGCATTTT | CASSSLQGASNQPQHF
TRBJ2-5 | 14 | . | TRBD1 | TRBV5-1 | TGCGCCAGCAAGGGTGAGGGGGCATCAGAGACCCAGTACTTC | CASKGEGASETQYF
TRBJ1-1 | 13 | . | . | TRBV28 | TGTGCCAGCATCCCCGCCCCCAGGCCTGAAGCTTTCTTT | CASIPAPRPEAFF
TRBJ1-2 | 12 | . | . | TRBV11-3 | TGTGCCAGCAGCTTTGTTGGTTATGGCTACACCTTC | CASSFVGYGYTF
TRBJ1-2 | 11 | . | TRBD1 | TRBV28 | TGTGCCTGCTACAGGGGTCAAGGCTACACCTTC | CACYRGQGYTF
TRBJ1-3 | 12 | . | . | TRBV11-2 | TGTGCCAGCAGCCTTTTTGGAAACACCATATATTTT | CASSLFGNTIYF
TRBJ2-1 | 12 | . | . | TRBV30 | TGTGCCTGGAGGGCATATCCAGCACCCCCGTTCTTC | CAWRAYPAPPFF
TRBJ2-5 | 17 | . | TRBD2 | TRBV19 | TGTGCCAGTAGTATAGAAACTAGCGGGGGGTTCCAAGAGACCCAGTACTTC | CASSIETSGGFQETQYF
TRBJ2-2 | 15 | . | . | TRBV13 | TGTGCCAGCAGCTTAGCGGCAGGGGTCACCGGGGAGCTGTTTTTT | CASSLAAGVTGELFF
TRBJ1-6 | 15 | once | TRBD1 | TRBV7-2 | TGTGCCAGCAGCCTATGGGGGACAGGGGGATCACCCCTCCACTTT | CASSLWGTGGSPLHF
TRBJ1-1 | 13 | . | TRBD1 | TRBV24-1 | TGTGCCACCAGTGACCCGGACAGGGCTGAAGCTTTCTTT | CATSDPDRAEAFF
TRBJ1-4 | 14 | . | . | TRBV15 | TGTGCCACCAGCACTCGAGGAACTAATGAAAAACTGTTTTTT | CATSTRGTNEKLFF
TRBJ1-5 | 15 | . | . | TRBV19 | TGTGCCAGTAAACACGGAATCCAAGATAATCAGCCCCAGCATTTT | CASKHGIQDNQPQHF
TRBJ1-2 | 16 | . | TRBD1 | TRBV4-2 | TGTGCCAGCAGCCAAGAACCATATACAGGGGTCTATGGCTACACCTTC | CASSQEPYTGVYGYTF
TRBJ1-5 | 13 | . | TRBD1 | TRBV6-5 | TGTGCCAGCAGTCGACAGGGTGATCAGCCCCAGCATTTT | CASSRQGDQPQHF
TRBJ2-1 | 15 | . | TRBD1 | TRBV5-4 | TGTGCCAGCAGCTTTCTCTCGGGACAGGGGAATGAGCAGTTCTTC | CASSFLSGQGNEQFF
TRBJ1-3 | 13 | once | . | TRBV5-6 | TGTGCCAGCAGCTTGAGTCCTGGAAACACCATATATTTT | CASSLSPGNTIYF
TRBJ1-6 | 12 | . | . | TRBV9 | TGTGCCAGCAGCGTAGATGGATCACCCCTCCACTTT | CASSVDGSPLHF
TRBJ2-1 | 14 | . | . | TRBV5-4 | TGTGCCAGCAGCGCCTCCCAGCGGTACAATGAGCAGTTCTTC | CASSASQRYNEQFF
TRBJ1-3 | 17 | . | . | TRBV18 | TGTGCCAGCTCACCCCAGGTCGCCGGCCGTTTTAGGAACACCATATATTTT | CASSPQVAGRFRNTIYF
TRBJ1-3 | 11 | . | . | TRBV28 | TGTGCCAGCGCGTGGGCAGGGACCATATATTTT | CASAWAGTIYF